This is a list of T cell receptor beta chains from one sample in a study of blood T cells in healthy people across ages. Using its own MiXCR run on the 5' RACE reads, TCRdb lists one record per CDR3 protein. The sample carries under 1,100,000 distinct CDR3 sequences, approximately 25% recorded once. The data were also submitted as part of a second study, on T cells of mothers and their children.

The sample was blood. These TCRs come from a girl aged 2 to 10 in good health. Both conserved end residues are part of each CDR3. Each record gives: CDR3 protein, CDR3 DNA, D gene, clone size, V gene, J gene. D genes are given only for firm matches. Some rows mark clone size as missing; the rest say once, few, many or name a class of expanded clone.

CDR3 protein: CASSVDARNEQFF
CDR3 DNA: TGTGCCAGCAGCGTAGATGCCAGAAATGAGCAGTTCTTC
D gene: -
clone size: few
V gene: TRBV9
J gene: TRBJ2-1

CDR3 protein: CASSLALASNNEQFF
CDR3 DNA: TGTGCCAGCAGCTTAGCCCTAGCGAGTAACAATGAGCAGTTCTTC
D gene: -
clone size: few
V gene: TRBV7-9
J gene: TRBJ2-1

CDR3 protein: CSVFGTSGGSYNEQFF
CDR3 DNA: TGCAGCGTCTTCGGGACTAGCGGGGGCTCCTACAATGAGCAGTTCTTC
D gene: TRBD2
clone size: few
V gene: TRBV29-1
J gene: TRBJ2-1

CDR3 protein: CASSFPGSGYTEAFF
CDR3 DNA: TGTGCCAGCAGCTTTCCGGGCTCAGGGTACACTGAAGCTTTCTTT
D gene: -
clone size: -
V gene: TRBV7-9
J gene: TRBJ1-1

CDR3 protein: CSASEGPNTEAFF
CDR3 DNA: TGCAGTGCTAGTGAGGGTCCGAACACTGAAGCTTTCTTT
D gene: -
clone size: -
V gene: TRBV20-1
J gene: TRBJ1-1

CDR3 protein: CASSSPGQKYNEQFF
CDR3 DNA: TGTGCCAGCAGCTCACCGGGACAGAAGTACAATGAGCAGTTCTTC
D gene: TRBD1
clone size: -
V gene: TRBV7-9
J gene: TRBJ2-1

CDR3 protein: CASGKRTGMGTEAFF
CDR3 DNA: TGTGCTAGTGGGAAAAGAACAGGGATGGGCACTGAAGCTTTCTTT
D gene: -
clone size: few
V gene: TRBV12-5
J gene: TRBJ1-1

CDR3 protein: CASSITSGAKYNEQFF
CDR3 DNA: TGTGCCAGCAGTATTACTAGCGGGGCTAAATACAATGAGCAGTTCTTC
D gene: TRBD2
clone size: -
V gene: TRBV2
J gene: TRBJ2-1

CDR3 protein: CASSLSLIPYEQYF
CDR3 DNA: TGTGCCAGCAGTTTATCTCTTATACCCTACGAGCAGTACTTC
D gene: -
clone size: few
V gene: TRBV27
J gene: TRBJ2-7

CDR3 protein: CASKLAGAGGTDTQYF
CDR3 DNA: TGTGCCAGTAAATTAGCGGGAGCAGGCGGCACAGATACGCAGTATTTT
D gene: TRBD2
clone size: -
V gene: TRBV12-3/TRBV12-4
J gene: TRBJ2-3

CDR3 protein: CSVRGLAGSRDEQFF
CDR3 DNA: TGCAGCGTCCGGGGACTAGCGGGAAGTCGTGATGAGCAGTTCTTC
D gene: TRBD2
clone size: few
V gene: TRBV29-1
J gene: TRBJ2-1

CDR3 protein: CASSLGFLREGGETQYF
CDR3 DNA: TGTGCCAGCAGCTTGGGATTTTTGCGGGAGGGTGGAGAGACCCAGTACTTC
D gene: TRBD2
clone size: few
V gene: TRBV5-6
J gene: TRBJ2-5

CDR3 protein: CAISDIQGPGYTF
CDR3 DNA: TGTGCCATCAGTGATATACAGGGACCTGGCTACACCTTC
D gene: -
clone size: -
V gene: TRBV10-3
J gene: TRBJ1-2